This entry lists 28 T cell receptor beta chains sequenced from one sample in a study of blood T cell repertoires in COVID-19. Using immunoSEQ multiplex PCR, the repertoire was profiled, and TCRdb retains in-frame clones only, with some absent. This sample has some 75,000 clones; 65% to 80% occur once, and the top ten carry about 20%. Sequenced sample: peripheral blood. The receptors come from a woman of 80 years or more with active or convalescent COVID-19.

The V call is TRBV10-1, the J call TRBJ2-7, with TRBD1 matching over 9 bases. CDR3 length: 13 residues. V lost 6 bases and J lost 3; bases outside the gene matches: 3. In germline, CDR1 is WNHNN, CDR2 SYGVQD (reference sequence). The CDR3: CASRADRGYEQYF. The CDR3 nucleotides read TGCGCCAGCAGGGCGGACAGGGGCTACGAGCAGTACTTC.

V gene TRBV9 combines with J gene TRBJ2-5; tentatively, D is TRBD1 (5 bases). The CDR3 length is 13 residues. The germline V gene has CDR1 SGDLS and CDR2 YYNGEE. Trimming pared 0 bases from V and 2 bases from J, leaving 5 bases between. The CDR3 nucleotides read TGTGCCAGCAGCGTAGGACAGCAAGAGACCCAGTACTTC. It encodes CASSVGQQETQYF.

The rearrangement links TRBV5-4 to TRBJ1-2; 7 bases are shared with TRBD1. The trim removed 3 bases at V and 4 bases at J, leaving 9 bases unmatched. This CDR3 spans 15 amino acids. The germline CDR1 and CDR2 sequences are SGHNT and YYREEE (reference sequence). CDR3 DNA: TGTGCCAGCAGCTCCGGACAGGTTGGGAGCTATGGCTACACCTTC. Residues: CASSSGQVGSYGYTF.

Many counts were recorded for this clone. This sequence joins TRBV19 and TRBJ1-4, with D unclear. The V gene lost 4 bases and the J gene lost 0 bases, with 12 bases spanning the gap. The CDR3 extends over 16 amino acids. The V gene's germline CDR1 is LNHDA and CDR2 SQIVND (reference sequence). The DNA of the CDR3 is TGTGCCAGTAGTACGATCGACACCCCAACTAATGAAAAACTGTTTTTT. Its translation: CASSTIDTPTNEKLFF.

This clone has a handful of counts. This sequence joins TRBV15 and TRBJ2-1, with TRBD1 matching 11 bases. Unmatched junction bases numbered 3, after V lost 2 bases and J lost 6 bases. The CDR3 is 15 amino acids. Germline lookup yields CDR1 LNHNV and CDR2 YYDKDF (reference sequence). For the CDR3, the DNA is TGTGCCACCAGCAGACCCGGGACAGGGGGCAATGAGCAGTTCTTC. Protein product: CATSRPGTGGNEQFF.

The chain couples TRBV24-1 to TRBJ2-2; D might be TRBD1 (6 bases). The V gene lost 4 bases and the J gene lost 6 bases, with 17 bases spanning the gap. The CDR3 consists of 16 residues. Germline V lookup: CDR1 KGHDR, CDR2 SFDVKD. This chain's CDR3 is CATSENRDIGPGELFF. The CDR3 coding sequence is TGTGCCACCAGTGAAAACCGGGACATCGGTCCCGGGGAGCTGTTTTTT.

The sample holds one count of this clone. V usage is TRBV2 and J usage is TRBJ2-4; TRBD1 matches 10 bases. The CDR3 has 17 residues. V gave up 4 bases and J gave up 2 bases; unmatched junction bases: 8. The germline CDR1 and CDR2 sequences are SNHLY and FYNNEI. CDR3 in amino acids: CASSGVGQGVSKNIQYF. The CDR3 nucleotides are TGTGCCAGCAGTGGGGTTGGACAGGGGGTTTCCAAAAACATTCAGTACTTC. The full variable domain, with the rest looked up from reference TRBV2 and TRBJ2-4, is EPEVTQTPSHQVTQMGQEVILRCVPISNHLYFYWYRQILGQKVEFLVSFYNNEISEKSEIFDDQFSVERPDGSNFTLKIRSTKLEDSAMYFCASSGVGQGVSKNIQYFGAGTRLSVL.

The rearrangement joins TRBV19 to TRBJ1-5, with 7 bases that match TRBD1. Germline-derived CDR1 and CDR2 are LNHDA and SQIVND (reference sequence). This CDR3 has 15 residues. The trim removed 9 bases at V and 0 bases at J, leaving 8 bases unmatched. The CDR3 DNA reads TGTGCCAGCGGGACAGCAATTTATAGCAATCAGCCCCAGCATTTT. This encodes CASGTAIYSNQPQHF. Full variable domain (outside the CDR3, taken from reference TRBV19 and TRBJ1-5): DGGITQSPKYLFRKEGQNVTLSCEQNLNHDAMYWYRQDPGQGLRLIYYSQIVNDFQKGDIAEGYSVSREKKESFPLTVTSAQKNPTAFYLCASGTAIYSNQPQHFGDGTRLSIL.

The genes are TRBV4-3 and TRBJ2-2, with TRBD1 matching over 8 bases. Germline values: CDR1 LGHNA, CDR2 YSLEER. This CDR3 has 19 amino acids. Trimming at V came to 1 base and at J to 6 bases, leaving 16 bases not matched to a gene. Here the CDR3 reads CASSQGAGQGLGGAGELFF. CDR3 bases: TGCGCCAGCAGCCAAGGAGCTGGACAGGGCCTTGGTGGCGCCGGGGAGCTGTTTTTT.

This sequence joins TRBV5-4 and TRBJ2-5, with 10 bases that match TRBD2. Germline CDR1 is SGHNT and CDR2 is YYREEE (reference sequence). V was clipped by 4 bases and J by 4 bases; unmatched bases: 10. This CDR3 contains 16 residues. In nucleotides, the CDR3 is TGTGCCAGCAGCCCGGAGAGCGGGGGGGGAGGAGAGACCCAGTACTTC. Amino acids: CASSPESGGGGETQYF.

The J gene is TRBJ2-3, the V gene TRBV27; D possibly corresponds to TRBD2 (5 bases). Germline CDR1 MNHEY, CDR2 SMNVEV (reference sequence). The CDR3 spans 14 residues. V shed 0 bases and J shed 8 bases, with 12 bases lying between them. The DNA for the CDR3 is TGTGCCAGCAGTTTATCTTGGGAGTCAAGTACGCAGTATTTT. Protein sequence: CASSLSWESSTQYF.

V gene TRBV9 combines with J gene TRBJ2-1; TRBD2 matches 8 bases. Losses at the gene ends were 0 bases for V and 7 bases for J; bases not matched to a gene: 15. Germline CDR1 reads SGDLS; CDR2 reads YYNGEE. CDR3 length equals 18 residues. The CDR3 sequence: CASSVVESGGPKGNEQFF. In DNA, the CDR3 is TGTGCCAGCAGCGTAGTTGAAAGCGGGGGCCCGAAGGGAAATGAGCAGTTCTTC.

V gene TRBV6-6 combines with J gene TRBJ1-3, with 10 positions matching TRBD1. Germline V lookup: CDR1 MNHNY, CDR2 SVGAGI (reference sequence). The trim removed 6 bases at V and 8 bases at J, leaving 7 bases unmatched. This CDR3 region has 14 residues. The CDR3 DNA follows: TGTGCCAGCAGGGGGGGGACAGGGGACTACACCATATATTTT. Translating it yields CASRGGTGDYTIYF.

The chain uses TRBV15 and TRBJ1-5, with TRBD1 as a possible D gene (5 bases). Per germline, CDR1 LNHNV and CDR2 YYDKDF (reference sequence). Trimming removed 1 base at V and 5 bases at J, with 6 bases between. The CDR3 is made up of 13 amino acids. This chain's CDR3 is CATSRVGDQPQHF. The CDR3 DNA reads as TGTGCCACCAGCAGAGTAGGGGATCAGCCCCAGCATTTT.

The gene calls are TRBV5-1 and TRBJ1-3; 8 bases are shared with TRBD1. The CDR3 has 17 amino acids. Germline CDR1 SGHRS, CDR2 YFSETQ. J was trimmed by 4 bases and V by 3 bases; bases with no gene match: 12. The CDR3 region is CASSSVVGQGEGNTIYF. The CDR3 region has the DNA TGCGCCAGCAGCTCGGTTGTTGGACAGGGAGAAGGAAACACCATATATTTT. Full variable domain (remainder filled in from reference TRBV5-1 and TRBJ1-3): KAGVTQTPRYLIKTRGQQVTLSCSPISGHRSVSWYQQTPGQGLQFLFEYFSETQRNKGNFPGRFSGRQFSNSRSEMNVSTLELGDSALYLCASSSVVGQGEGNTIYFGEGSWLTVV.

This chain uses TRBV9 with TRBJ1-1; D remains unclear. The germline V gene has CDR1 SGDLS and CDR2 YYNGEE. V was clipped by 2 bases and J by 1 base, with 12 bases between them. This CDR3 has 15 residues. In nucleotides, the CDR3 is TGTGCCAGCAGCGTCCTCGGGGTAACGAACACTGAAGCTTTCTTT. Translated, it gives CASSVLGVTNTEAFF.

This chain's CDR3 is CASSLGPTYEQYF. The CDR3 coding sequence is TGTGCCAGCAGTTTGGGGCCGACCTACGAGCAGTACTTC. The chain is built from TRBV28 and TRBJ2-7, with D possibly matching TRBD1 (5 bases). Germline V gene data show CDR1 as MDHEN and CDR2 as SYDVKM. With 3 bases removed from V and 2 bases from J, the gap between germline ends came to 8 bases. CDR3 length: 13 residues.

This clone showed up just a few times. The CDR3 loop is CASSRTGDTEAFF. The CDR3 nucleotides read TGTGCCAGCAGCCGGACAGGGGACACTGAAGCTTTCTTT. The chain uses TRBV2 and TRBJ1-1; TRBD1 matches at 9 bases. Trimming cost V 6 bases and J 3 bases; bases outside gene matches: 2. There are 13 residues in the CDR3. Germline loops: CDR1 SNHLY, CDR2 FYNNEI.

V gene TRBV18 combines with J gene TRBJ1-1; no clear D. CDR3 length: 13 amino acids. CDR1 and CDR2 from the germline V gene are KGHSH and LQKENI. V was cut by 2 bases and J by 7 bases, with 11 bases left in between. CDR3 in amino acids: CASSPNTAVEAFF. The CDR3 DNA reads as TGTGCCAGCTCACCAAACACAGCCGTTGAAGCTTTCTTT.

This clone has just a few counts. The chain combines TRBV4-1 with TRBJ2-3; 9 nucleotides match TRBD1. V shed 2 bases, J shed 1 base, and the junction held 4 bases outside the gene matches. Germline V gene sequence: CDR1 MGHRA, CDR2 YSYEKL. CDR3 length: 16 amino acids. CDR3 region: CASSQLRTGGTDTQYF. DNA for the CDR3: TGCGCCAGCAGCCAACTCAGGACAGGGGGCACAGATACGCAGTATTTT.

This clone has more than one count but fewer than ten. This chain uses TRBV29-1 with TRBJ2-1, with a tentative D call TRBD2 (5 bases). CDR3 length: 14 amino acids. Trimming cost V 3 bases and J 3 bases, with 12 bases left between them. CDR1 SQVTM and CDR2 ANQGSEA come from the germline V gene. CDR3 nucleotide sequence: TGCAGCGTTGACGCTGGCGGGCTCTACAATGAGCAGTTCTTC. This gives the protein CSVDAGGLYNEQFF.

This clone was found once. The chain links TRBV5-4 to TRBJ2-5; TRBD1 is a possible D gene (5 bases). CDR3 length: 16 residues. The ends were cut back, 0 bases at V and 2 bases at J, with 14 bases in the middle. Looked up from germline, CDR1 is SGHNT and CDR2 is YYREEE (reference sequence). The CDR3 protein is CASSLGVFGAQETQYF. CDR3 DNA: TGTGCCAGCAGCTTGGGGGTTTTTGGGGCACAAGAGACCCAGTACTTC.

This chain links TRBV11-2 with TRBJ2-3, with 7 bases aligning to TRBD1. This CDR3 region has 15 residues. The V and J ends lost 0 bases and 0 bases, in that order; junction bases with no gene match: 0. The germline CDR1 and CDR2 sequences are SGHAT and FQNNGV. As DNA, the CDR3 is TGTGCCAGCAGCTTAGACAGGGGGAGCACAGATACGCAGTATTTT. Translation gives CASSLDRGSTDTQYF.

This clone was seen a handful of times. The CDR3 DNA reads TGTGCCAGTAGGAACACAGGGGGCGATGGCTACACCTTC. It is translated as CASRNTGGDGYTF. This chain links TRBV19 with TRBJ1-2, with 9 bases identical to TRBD1. The trim removed 6 bases at V and 6 bases at J, leaving 5 bases unmatched. This CDR3 comprises 13 residues. Germline-derived CDR1 and CDR2 are LNHDA and SQIVND (reference sequence).

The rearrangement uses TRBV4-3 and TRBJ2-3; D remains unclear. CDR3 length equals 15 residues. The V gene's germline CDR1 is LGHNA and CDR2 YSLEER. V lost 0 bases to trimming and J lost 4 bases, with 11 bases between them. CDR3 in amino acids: CASSQDLAVPDTQYF. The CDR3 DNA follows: TGCGCCAGCAGCCAAGATTTGGCCGTGCCAGATACGCAGTATTTT.

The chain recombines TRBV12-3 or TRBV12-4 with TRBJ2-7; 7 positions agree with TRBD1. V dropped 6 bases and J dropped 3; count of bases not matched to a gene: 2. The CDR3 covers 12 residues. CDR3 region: CASSWDSYEQYF. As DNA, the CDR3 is TGTGCCAGCAGCTGGGACAGCTACGAGCAGTACTTC.

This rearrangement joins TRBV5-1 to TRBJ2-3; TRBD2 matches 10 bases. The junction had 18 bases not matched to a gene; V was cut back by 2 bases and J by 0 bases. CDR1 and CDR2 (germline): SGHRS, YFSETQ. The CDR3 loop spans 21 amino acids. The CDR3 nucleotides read TGCGCCAGCAGCTTACTGTTAGCGGGGGGTCCTGCATATCCTAGCACAGATACGCAGTATTTT. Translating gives CASSLLLAGGPAYPSTDTQYF.

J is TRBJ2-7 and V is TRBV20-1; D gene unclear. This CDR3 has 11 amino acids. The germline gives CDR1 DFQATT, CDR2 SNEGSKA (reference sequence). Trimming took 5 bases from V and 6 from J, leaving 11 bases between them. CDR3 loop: CSAYSSGEQYF. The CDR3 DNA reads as TGCAGTGCTTATAGCTCGGGCGAGCAGTACTTC.